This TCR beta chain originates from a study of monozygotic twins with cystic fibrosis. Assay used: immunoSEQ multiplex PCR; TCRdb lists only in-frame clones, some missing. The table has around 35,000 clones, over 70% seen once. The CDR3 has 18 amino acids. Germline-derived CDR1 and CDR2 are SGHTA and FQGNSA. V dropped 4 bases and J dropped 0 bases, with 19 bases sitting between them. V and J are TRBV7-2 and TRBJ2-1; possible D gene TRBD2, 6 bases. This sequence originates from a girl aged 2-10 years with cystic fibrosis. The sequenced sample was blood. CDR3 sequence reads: CASSYPHGTLSSYNEQFF. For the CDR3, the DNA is TGTGCCAGCAGCTACCCACACGGGACTCTAAGCTCCTACAATGAGCAGTTCTTC. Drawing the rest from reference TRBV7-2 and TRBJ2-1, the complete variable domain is GAGVSQSPSNKVTEKGKDVELRCDPISGHTALYWYRQSLGQGLEFLIYFQGNSAPDKSGLPSDRFSAERTGGSVSTLTIQRTQQEDSAVYLCASSYPHGTLSSYNEQFFGPGTRLTVL.